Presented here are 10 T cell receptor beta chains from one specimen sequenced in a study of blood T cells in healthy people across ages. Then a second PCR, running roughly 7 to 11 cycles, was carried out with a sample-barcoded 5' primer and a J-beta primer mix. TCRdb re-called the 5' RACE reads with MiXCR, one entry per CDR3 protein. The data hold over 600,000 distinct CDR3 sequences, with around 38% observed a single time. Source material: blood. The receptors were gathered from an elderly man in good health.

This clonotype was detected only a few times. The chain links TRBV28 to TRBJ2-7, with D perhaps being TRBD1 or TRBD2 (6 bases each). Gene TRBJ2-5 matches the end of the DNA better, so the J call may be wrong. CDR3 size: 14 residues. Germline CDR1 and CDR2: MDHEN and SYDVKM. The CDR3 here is CASNLDRGRKTQYF. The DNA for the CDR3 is TGTGCCAGCAACTTAGATCGGGGGCGGAAGACCCAGTACTTC.

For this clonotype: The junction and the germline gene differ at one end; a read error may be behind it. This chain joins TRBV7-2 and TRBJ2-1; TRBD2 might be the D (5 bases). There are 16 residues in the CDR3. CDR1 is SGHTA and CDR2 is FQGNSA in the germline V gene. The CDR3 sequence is CAGSLNPAGSYNEQFF. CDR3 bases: TGTGCCGGCAGCTTAAATCCGGCGGGCTCCTACAATGAGCAGTTCTTC.

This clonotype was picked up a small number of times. The CDR3 sequence: CASSADRGLGNQPQHF. CDR3 DNA: TGTGCCAGCAGTGCTGACAGGGGGCTTGGCAATCAGCCCCAGCATTTT. V is TRBV2 and J is TRBJ1-5; TRBD1 matches at 10 bases. CDR1 and CDR2 from the germline V gene are SNHLY and FYNNEI. The CDR3 sequence is 16 residues long. Unmatched junction bases numbered 5, after V lost 4 bases and J lost 2 bases.

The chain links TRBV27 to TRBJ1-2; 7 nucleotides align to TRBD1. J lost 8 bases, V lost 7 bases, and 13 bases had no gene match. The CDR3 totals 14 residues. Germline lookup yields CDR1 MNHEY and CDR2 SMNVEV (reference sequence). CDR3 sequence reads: CASTNPQGTEGYTF. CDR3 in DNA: TGTGCCAGCACTAACCCACAGGGGACTGAGGGCTACACCTTC.

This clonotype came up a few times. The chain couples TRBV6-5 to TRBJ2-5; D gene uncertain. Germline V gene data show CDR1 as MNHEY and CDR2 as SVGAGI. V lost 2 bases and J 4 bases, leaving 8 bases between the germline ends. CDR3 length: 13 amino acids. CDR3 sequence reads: CASSYEVRETQYF. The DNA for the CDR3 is TGTGCCAGCAGTTACGAGGTTCGAGAGACCCAGTACTTC.

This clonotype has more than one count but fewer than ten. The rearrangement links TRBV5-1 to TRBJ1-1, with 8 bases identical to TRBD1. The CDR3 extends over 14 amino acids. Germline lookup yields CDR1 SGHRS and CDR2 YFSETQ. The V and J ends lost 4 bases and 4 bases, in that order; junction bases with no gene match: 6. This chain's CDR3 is CASSIGQGGTEAFF. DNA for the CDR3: TGCGCCAGCAGCATAGGACAGGGAGGCACTGAAGCTTTCTTT.

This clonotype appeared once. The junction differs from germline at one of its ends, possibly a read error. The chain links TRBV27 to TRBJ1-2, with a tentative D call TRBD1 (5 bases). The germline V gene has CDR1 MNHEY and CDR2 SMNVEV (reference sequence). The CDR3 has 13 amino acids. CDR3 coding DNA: TGTGCCGGCAGTTTAATCGGGGGCTATGGCTACACCTTC. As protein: CAGSLIGGYGYTF.

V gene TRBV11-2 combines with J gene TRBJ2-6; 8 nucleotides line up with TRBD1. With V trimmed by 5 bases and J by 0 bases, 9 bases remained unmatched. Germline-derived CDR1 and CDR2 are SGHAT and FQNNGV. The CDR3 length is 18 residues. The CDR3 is CASSMQGQGFSGANVLTF. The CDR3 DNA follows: TGTGCCAGCAGCATGCAAGGACAGGGCTTCTCTGGGGCCAACGTCCTGACTTTC.

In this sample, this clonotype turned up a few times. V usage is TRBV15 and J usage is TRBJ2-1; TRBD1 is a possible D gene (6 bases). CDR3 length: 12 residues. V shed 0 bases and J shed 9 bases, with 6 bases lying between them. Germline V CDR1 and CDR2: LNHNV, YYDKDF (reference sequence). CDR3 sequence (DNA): TGTGCCACCAGCAGAGACAGGGGTGAGCAGTTCTTC. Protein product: CATSRDRGEQFF.

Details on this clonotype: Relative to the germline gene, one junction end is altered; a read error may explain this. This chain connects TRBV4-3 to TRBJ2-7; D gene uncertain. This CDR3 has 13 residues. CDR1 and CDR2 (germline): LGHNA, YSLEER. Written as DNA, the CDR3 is TGCACCAGCAGCCAAGAATTCCAAACGTGGCAGTACTTC. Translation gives CTSSQEFQTWQYF.